The present entry profiles one T cell receptor (beta chain) with its context. TCRdb itself ran the RT-PCR reads through MiXCR, one entry per CDR3 protein. The sample gives fewer than 700,000 distinct CDR3 sequences, approximately 13% of which show up once; less than 15% is in the top ten. This sample is part of a study of response to subunit inactivated influenza vaccine. The CDR3 totals 16 residues. V lost 2 bases to trimming and J lost 2 bases; unmatched junction nucleotides: 7. CDR1 DFQATT and CDR2 SNEGSKA come from the germline V gene (reference sequence). The J gene is TRBJ2-3, the V gene TRBV20-1; 10 bases fit TRBD2. Sequences were derived from PBMCs from blood, sampled 40 to 50 days after vaccination. This clonotype was sampled from a man aged 50-59 years who received an inactivated influenza vaccine. CDR3 loop: CSARSLSGGATDTQYF. DNA of the CDR3: TGCAGTGCTAGAAGCCTGAGCGGGGGGGCCACAGATACGCAGTATTTT.